The 3 T cell receptor beta chains below were found in one sample sequenced in a study of Graves' ophthalmopathy and Graves' hyperthyroidism. Amplified material comprised TCR beta CDR3 regions derived from RNA transcripts. Second-round multiplex PCR came after a first-round RT-PCR that employed HTBI primers. TCRdb re-analysed the multiplex PCR reads in MiXCR, keeping a single row per CDR3 protein. The table shows around 520,000 distinct CDR3 sequences, with under 45% occurring only once. The sequencing sample was made of peripheral blood or thyroid tissue (not recorded which). These receptor sequences come from an adult man with Graves' hyperthyroidism.

The chain has TRBV29-1 and TRBJ1-2, with 8 bases lining up with TRBD1. This CDR3 comprises 12 residues. V was pared by 8 bases and J by 5 bases, with 7 bases of the junction left unmatched. The germline V gene has CDR1 SQVTM and CDR2 ANQGSEA. Here the CDR3 reads CSSEGQAYGYTF. The CDR3 nucleotides read TGCAGCAGTGAGGGACAGGCTTATGGCTACACCTTC.

The chain is built from TRBV2 and TRBJ2-3, with D possibly being TRBD1 or TRBD2 (5 bases each). Trimming removed 6 bases at V and 1 base at J, with 8 bases between. Looked up from germline, CDR1 is SNHLY and CDR2 is FYNNEI. There are 13 residues in the CDR3. This chain's CDR3 is CASSRDRTDTQYF. CDR3 nucleotide sequence: TGTGCCAGCAGCCGGGACCGCACAGATACGCAGTATTTT.

This clonotype was found a few times. The chain carries TRBV7-9 and TRBJ1-1; weak D call: TRBD1 (5 bases). Trimming cost V 5 bases and J 0 bases, with 13 bases left between them. The length of the CDR3 is 15 residues. From germline, CDR1 is SEHNR and CDR2 FQNEAQ (reference sequence). Here the CDR3 reads CASSPGGGMNTEAFF. The CDR3 DNA is TGTGCCAGCAGCCCCGGGGGGGGGATGAACACTGAAGCTTTCTTT.